This entry lists 16 T cell receptor beta chains sequenced from one sample in a study of cytomegalovirus exposure and HLA in healthy donors. Here immunoSEQ multiplex PCR was the method, and the copy in TCRdb shows in-frame clones only, minus some. The table has about 220,000 clones, 70% to 90% seen once. Sequenced input: PBMCs. The receptors were gathered from a young woman in good health and CMV-seronegative.

The chain recombines TRBV19 with TRBJ2-1, with TRBD1 identical over 7 bases. Germline V gene sequence: CDR1 LNHDA, CDR2 SQIVND (reference sequence). CDR3 length: 11 residues. The junction had 3 bases not matched to a gene; V was cut back by 8 bases and J by 8 bases. The CDR3 protein is CASATGDEQFF. The CDR3, as DNA: TGTGCCAGTGCCACAGGGGATGAGCAGTTCTTC.

The table lists this clone with a count of one. The V and J genes are TRBV19 and TRBJ1-3, with TRBD1 as a possible D gene (5 bases). Trimming removed 7 bases from V and 0 bases from J, with 16 bases in between. CDR3 length: 16 residues. From germline, CDR1 is LNHDA and CDR2 SQIVND (reference sequence). CDR3 sequence: CASISHDGGSGNTIYF. The CDR3 DNA reads as TGTGCCAGTATATCCCACGACGGGGGCTCTGGAAACACCATATATTTT.

The V gene is TRBV6-1, the J gene TRBJ2-7; 9 bases align to TRBD2. The CDR3 sequence is 15 residues long. Germline CDR1 and CDR2: MNHNS and SASEGT. The J segment lost 4 bases and the V segment lost 1 base, leaving 5 bases of the junction unmatched. CDR3 sequence: CASSEEPSGTYEQYF. Written as DNA, the CDR3 is TGTGCCAGCAGTGAAGAACCTAGCGGGACGTACGAGCAGTACTTC.

As regards this clone: Other nucleotide sequences from this sample produce the same CDR3. The chain recombines TRBV28 with TRBJ1-1; the match to TRBD1 covers 8 bases. The length of the CDR3 is 14 residues. Germline lookup yields CDR1 MDHEN and CDR2 SYDVKM. Germline trimming cut 5 bases from V and 5 bases from J; bases unmatched to any gene: 7. DNA of the CDR3: TGTGCCAGCAGTCTAAACAGGGGGTTTACTGAAGCTTTCTTT. This translates into CASSLNRGFTEAFF.

The V and J genes are TRBV5-1 and TRBJ2-2; 10 positions match TRBD1. Germline-derived CDR1 and CDR2 are SGHRS and YFSETQ. The V and J ends lost 4 bases and 7 bases, in that order; junction bases with no gene match: 4. This CDR3 contains 14 residues. CDR3 region: CASSRDRGGGELFF. In DNA, the CDR3 is TGCGCCAGCAGCCGGGACAGGGGTGGCGGGGAGCTGTTTTTT.

The rearrangement uses TRBV2 and TRBJ2-1, with a possible D match to TRBD2 (6 bases). Germline values: CDR1 SNHLY, CDR2 FYNNEI. The CDR3 has 13 amino acids. Trimming left V 10 bases short and J 0 bases short, with 10 bases between. CDR3 region: CATPGSSYNEQFF. Here the CDR3 DNA reads TGTGCCACCCCCGGGAGCTCCTACAATGAGCAGTTCTTC.

The chain carries TRBV2 and TRBJ2-3; D remains ambiguous. The CDR3 sequence is 15 residues long. The ends were cut back, 8 bases at V and 4 bases at J, with 19 bases in the middle. From germline, CDR1 is SNHLY and CDR2 FYNNEI. CDR3 residues: CASAGLVKISDTQYF. CDR3 DNA: TGTGCCAGCGCTGGCCTAGTGAAAATATCAGATACGCAGTATTTT.

V usage is TRBV28 and J usage is TRBJ2-7; 8 bases are shared with TRBD2. CDR1 and CDR2 from the germline V gene are MDHEN and SYDVKM. V trimming: 7 bases; J trimming: 4 bases; junction bases outside the gene matches: 12. The CDR3 extends over 15 amino acids. This CDR3 is CASIGPGGPNYEQYF. The CDR3 DNA reads as TGTGCCAGCATAGGTCCGGGAGGGCCGAATTACGAGCAGTACTTC. Full variable domain (remainder filled in from reference TRBV28 and TRBJ2-7): DVKVTQSSRYLVKRTGEKVFLECVQDMDHENMFWYRQDPGLGLRLIYFSYDVKMKEKGDIPEGYSVSREKKERFSLILESASTNQTSMYLCASIGPGGPNYEQYFGPGTRLTVT.

The rearrangement uses TRBV29-1 and TRBJ2-3; 7 positions agree with TRBD2. CDR1 and CDR2 from the germline V gene are SQVTM and ANQGSEA. This CDR3 region has 14 residues. V shed 7 bases, J shed 4 bases, and the junction held 11 bases outside the gene matches. The CDR3 sequence is CSAAPAGRPDTQYF. DNA of the CDR3: TGCAGCGCTGCTCCAGCGGGGAGGCCAGATACGCAGTATTTT.

Only a few counts were recorded for this clone. The chain couples TRBV15 to TRBJ1-1, with a possible D match to TRBD1 (6 bases). Germline V CDR1 and CDR2: LNHNV, YYDKDF (reference sequence). The CDR3 spans 14 residues. V was shortened by 5 bases and J by 5 bases, with 15 bases between the two germline ends. CDR3 sequence (DNA): TGTGCCACCAGCCATAAGGGGGTGGGGACTGAAGCTTTCTTT. Amino acids: CATSHKGVGTEAFF.

Details on this clone: Other DNA sequences of this sample code for an identical CDR3. This chain connects TRBV19 to TRBJ2-7; 9 positions match TRBD2. Losses at the gene ends were 3 bases for V and 3 bases for J; bases not matched to a gene: 3. The CDR3 sequence is 14 residues long. CDR1 LNHDA and CDR2 SQIVND come from the germline V gene (reference sequence). In nucleotides, the CDR3 is TGTGCCAGTAGTATCAGCGGGAGGAACTACGAGCAGTACTTC. Protein product: CASSISGRNYEQYF.

The V and J genes are TRBV27 and TRBJ1-2; D uncertain. The germline gives CDR1 MNHEY, CDR2 SMNVEV (reference sequence). The CDR3 spans 14 residues. The V end lost 5 bases, the J end lost 8 bases, and 18 bases lay between the germline ends. Written as DNA, the CDR3 is TGTGCCAGCAGTCCCGGGGTCAACCTGGGGGGCTACACCTTC. It specifies CASSPGVNLGGYTF.

This chain joins TRBV2 and TRBJ2-5, with D possibly matching TRBD1 (6 bases). Per the germline V gene, CDR1 is SNHLY and CDR2 is FYNNEI. V was trimmed by 8 bases and J by 4 bases, leaving 8 bases between them. CDR3 length: 11 residues. The CDR3 DNA is TGTGCCAGCGGGGGCGGAGAGACCCAGTACTTC. Translation: CASGGGETQYF.

This chain connects TRBV4-1 to TRBJ2-2, with TRBD2 matching 11 bases. The V and J ends lost 4 bases and 4 bases, in that order; junction bases with no gene match: 8. This CDR3 comprises 17 residues. Germline V gives CDR1 MGHRA, CDR2 YSYEKL. The DNA for the CDR3 is TGCGCCAGCAGCCGATCTCCGGGACTAGCGGCCACCGGGGAGCTGTTTTTT. This gives the protein CASSRSPGLAATGELFF.

This rearrangement joins TRBV4-1 to TRBJ1-2; 9 bases map to TRBD1. The length of the CDR3 is 16 residues. Trimming removed 0 bases from V and 8 bases from J; junction bases left unmatched: 10. CDR1 and CDR2 (germline): MGHRA, YSYEKL. CDR3 nucleotide sequence: TGCGCCAGCAGCCAAGATTTTCGGGGACAGGGTCCCGGCTACACCTTC. It codes for CASSQDFRGQGPGYTF.

V usage is TRBV6-6 and J usage is TRBJ2-7; 9 bases are a match to TRBD1. The CDR3 is 16 residues long. Per the germline V gene, CDR1 is MNHNY and CDR2 is SVGAGI (reference sequence). Losses at the gene ends were 6 bases for V and 5 bases for J; bases not matched to a gene: 14. Here the CDR3 reads CASRRGGQGRFHEQYF. The CDR3 nucleotides are TGTGCCAGCAGGCGCGGAGGACAGGGGAGATTCCACGAGCAGTACTTC.